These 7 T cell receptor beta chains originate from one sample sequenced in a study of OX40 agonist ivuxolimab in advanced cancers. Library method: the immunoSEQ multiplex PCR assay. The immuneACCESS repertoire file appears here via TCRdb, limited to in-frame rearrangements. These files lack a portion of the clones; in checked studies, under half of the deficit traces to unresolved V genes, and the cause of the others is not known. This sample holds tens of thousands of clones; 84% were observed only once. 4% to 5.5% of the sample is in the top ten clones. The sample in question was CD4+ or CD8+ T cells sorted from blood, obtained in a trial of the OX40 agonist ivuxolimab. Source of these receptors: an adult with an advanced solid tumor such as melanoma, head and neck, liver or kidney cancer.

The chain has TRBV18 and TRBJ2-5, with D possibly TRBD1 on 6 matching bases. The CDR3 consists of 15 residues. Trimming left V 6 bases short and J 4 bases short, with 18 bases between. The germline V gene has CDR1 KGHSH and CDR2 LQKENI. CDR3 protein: CASSKEQGRGETQYF. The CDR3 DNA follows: TGTGCCAGCTCCAAAGAACAGGGTCGGGGAGAGACCCAGTACTTC.

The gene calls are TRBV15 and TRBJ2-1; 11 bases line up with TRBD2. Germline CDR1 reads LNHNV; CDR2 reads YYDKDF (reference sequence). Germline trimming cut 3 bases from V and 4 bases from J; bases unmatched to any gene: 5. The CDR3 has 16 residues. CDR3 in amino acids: CATSRDSGREYNEQFF. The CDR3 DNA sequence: TGTGCCACCAGCAGGGATAGCGGGAGGGAATACAATGAGCAGTTCTTC.

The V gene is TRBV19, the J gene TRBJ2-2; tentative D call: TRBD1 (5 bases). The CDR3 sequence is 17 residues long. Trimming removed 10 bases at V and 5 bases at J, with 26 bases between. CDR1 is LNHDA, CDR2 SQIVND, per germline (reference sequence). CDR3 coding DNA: TGTGCCACTTCAGTTTTTTTGACAGCAATTGTTACCGGGGAGCTGTTTTTT. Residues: CATSVFLTAIVTGELFF. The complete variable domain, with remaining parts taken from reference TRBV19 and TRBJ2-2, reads DGGITQSPKYLFRKEGQNVTLSCEQNLNHDAMYWYRQDPGQGLRLIYYSQIVNDFQKGDIAEGYSVSREKKESFPLTVTSAQKNPTAFYLCATSVFLTAIVTGELFFGEGSRLTVL.

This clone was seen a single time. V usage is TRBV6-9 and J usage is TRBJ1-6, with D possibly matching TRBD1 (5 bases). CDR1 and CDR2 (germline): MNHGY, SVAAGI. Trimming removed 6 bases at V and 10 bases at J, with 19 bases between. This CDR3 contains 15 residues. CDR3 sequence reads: CASRTIGRGGSPLHF. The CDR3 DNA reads TGTGCCAGCAGGACGATCGGCCGGGGCGGATCACCCCTCCACTTT.

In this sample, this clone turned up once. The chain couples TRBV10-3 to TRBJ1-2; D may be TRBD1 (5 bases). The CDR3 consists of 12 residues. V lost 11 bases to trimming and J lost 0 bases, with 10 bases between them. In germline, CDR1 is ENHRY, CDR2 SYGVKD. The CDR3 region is CAVLGANYGYTF. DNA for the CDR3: TGTGCCGTACTAGGGGCTAACTATGGCTACACCTTC.

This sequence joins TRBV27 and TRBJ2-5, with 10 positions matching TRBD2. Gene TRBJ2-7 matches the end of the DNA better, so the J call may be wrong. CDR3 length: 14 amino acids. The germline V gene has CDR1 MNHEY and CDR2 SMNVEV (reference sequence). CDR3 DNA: TGTGCCAGCAGAAGCGGGGGGGCTGTCTACGAGCAGTACTTC. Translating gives CASRSGGAVYEQYF.

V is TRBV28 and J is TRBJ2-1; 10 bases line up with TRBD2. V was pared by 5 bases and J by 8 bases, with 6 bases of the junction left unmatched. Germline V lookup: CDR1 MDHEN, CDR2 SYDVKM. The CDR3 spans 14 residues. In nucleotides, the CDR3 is TGTGCCAGCAGTAAGCTAGCGGGAGTCGATGAGCAGTTCTTC. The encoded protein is CASSKLAGVDEQFF.